Following are 12 T cell receptor beta chains from one sample sequenced in a study of tumor-infiltrating lymphocytes in primary liver carcinoma. The tissue used was unsorted bulk material of roughly 17-34 mg. RNA and DNA were co-extracted from it with the AllPrep DNA/RNA mini kit. A primer in the constant region served to generate TCR beta cDNA from roughly 520 ng of total RNA. For TCR beta, libraries were produced by three nested multiplex PCR rounds using slightly modified ARM-PCR. Amplification in the first two PCR rounds was performed using TRBV1-TRBV30 forward primers and a C-beta reverse primer for 10 cycles each. TCRdb re-called the multiplex PCR reads with MiXCR, one entry per CDR3 protein. In the table there are some 94,000 distinct CDR3 sequences, more than 60% of which are singletons. The sequenced sample consisted of liver tumor tissue from sampling region 5. The sample's subset: tumor region T5, tumor centre. These receptors all stem from a woman aged 60-75 years with primary liver carcinoma and hepatitis B virus infection.

Comment on this clonotype: The junction differs from germline at one of its ends, possibly a read error. The rearrangement joins TRBV28 to TRBJ2-3, with D possibly TRBD2 on 5 matching bases. The CDR3 totals 14 residues. Germline V gene data show CDR1 as MDHEN and CDR2 as SYDVKM. The CDR3 DNA reads as TGTACCAGCAGTTTTTCTAGGGATCGGGAAACGCAGTATTTT. Amino acids: CTSSFSRDRETQYF.

This clonotype was observed a handful of times. Sequence at one end of the junction differs from germline and may be a read error. The chain joins TRBV11-3 to TRBJ2-1; 7 bases agree with TRBD2. The CDR3 consists of 17 residues. Germline V gene data show CDR1 as SGHNT and CDR2 as YENEEA. The CDR3 nucleotides read TGTACCAGCAGTTCAGGTCGGGGGGAGTGGGGTGTCGATGAGCAGTTCTTC. Encoded protein: CTSSSGRGEWGVDEQFF.

Many counts were recorded for this clonotype. The V call is TRBV30, the J call TRBJ1-2; D possibly corresponds to TRBD1 (6 bases). This CDR3 has 15 amino acids. V was clipped by 0 bases and J by 4 bases, with 15 bases between them. The germline gives CDR1 GTSNPN, CDR2 SVGIG (reference sequence). The CDR3 bases are TGTGCCTGGAGTGTGTGGCGGCAGGGGTTCTATGGCTACACCTTC. It specifies CAWSVWRQGFYGYTF. The full variable domain, its missing parts supplied by reference TRBV30 and TRBJ1-2, is SQTIHQWPATLVQPVGSPLSLECTVEGTSNPNLYWYRQAAGRGLQLLFYSVGIGQISSEVPQNLSASRPQDRQFILSSKKLLLSDSGFYLCAWSVWRQGFYGYTFGSGTRLTVV.

About this clonotype itself: A much larger clone differs from this one at a single base, so this may be a read error. V is TRBV10-2 and J is TRBJ2-3; no clear D gene. This CDR3 region has 14 residues. Germline V gene lookup returns CDR1 WSHSY and CDR2 SAAADI. The CDR3 bases are TGCCCCAGCAGTGAGGCGTGGAGCACAGATACGCAGTATTTT. Translating it yields CPSSEAWSTDTQYF.

A word on this clonotype: This may come from a read error, since a much larger clone is one base off. V is TRBV12-3 or TRBV12-4 and J is TRBJ2-3, with D possibly TRBD2 on 6 matching bases. CDR3 length: 15 amino acids. Here the CDR3 reads CVSSFFGTDSGEQYF. CDR3 nucleotides: TGTGTCAGCAGTTTCTTTGGGACTGATAGCGGCGAGCAGTATTTT.

The V call is TRBV29-1, the J call TRBJ2-1; D might be TRBD2 (6 bases). The V gene lost 6 bases and the J gene lost 7 bases, with 19 bases spanning the gap. The V gene's germline CDR1 is SQVTM and CDR2 ANQGSEA. The CDR3 has 14 amino acids. The CDR3 sequence: CSVEPGGTLNEQFF. In DNA, the CDR3 is TGCAGCGTCGAGCCCGGCGGGACTTTGAATGAGCAGTTCTTC.

Remarks on this clonotype: An end of the junction does not agree with germline; a read error may underlie this. This sequence joins TRBV5-4 and TRBJ2-3; either TRBD1 or TRBD2 may fit D (5 bases each). The CDR3 is 16 amino acids. Germline V gene sequence: CDR1 SGHNT, CDR2 YYREEE (reference sequence). The CDR3 loop is CASSFPGRHITDTQYF. The CDR3 nucleotides read TGTGCCAGTAGCTTCCCAGGGAGACATATCACAGATACGCAGTATTTT.

Points on this clonotype: This clone may be a read error of a much larger clone one base away. J is TRBJ2-5 and V is TRBV7-9, with a tentative D call TRBD1 (5 bases). The germline V gene encodes CDR1 SEHNR and CDR2 FQNEAQ (reference sequence). V dropped 2 bases and J dropped 7 bases, with 17 bases sitting between them. This CDR3 is 15 amino acids long. CDR3 sequence (DNA): TGTGCCAGCAGCTTAATAAGGGGAATCCGAGGGACCCAGTACTTC. Residues: CASSLIRGIRGTQYF.

The chain is built from TRBV11-2 and TRBJ2-7, with 7 bases aligning to TRBD2. Germline lookup yields CDR1 SGHAT and CDR2 FQNNGV. CDR3 length equals 16 residues. CDR3 DNA: TGTGTCAGTAGCCATTTAAGCGGGAAAGGGGCCTACGAGCAGTACTTC. This codes for CVSSHLSGKGAYEQYF.

As to this clonotype: Germline is not matched at one junction end, which may reflect a read error. The DNA of the CDR3 is TGCGCCAGCAGCGTTAGCGGGAGGGCCGGAGATGCGCAGTATTTT. It codes for CASSVSGRAGDAQYF. The V gene is TRBV5-1, the J gene TRBJ2-3; 11 nucleotides align to TRBD2. Germline lookup yields CDR1 SGHRS and CDR2 YFSETQ. The CDR3 has 15 residues. The whole variable domain, filled in from reference TRBV5-1 and TRBJ2-3, reads KAGVTQTPRYLIKTRGQQVTLSCSPISGHRSVSWYQQTPGQGLQFLFEYFSETQRNKGNFPGRFSGRQFSNSRSEMNVSTLELGDSALYLCASSVSGRAGDAQYFGPGTRLTVL.

About this clonotype: Its ends do not fully match the called genes, so a read error is possible. This chain links TRBV11-2 with TRBJ1-4; tentatively, D is TRBD1 (5 bases). The CDR3 spans 15 residues. Germline-derived CDR1 and CDR2 are SGHAT and FQNNGV. The CDR3 coding sequence is TGTGCCAGCAGCTTCTGGATAGGGGCTAATGAAAAAGTGTTTTTT. Its translation: CASSFWIGANEKVFF.

The CDR3 DNA follows: TGCAGCGCAACCGGGACAGGGGGAGAAAATCCGTTTTTT. Protein sequence: CSATGTGGENPFF. J is TRBJ1-4 and V is TRBV29-1; 11 bases are shared with TRBD1. Germline values: CDR1 SQVTM, CDR2 ANQGSEA. CDR3 size: 13 residues. V gave up 7 bases and J gave up 16 bases; unmatched junction bases: 14.